These T cell receptor beta chains were read from a single sample in a study of control samples from healthy donors and cancer patients. Sequencing was performed with immunoSEQ multiplex PCR; in TCRdb, only in-frame clones are kept and a portion is missing. The data contain about 98,000 clones, roughly three quarters of them singletons. The sample consisted of blood. These receptors originate from a woman aged 25 to 39 in good health. The CDR3 runs from the conserved cysteine through the conserved F or W. A D gene is named only where the DNA matches it firmly. Not every row has a clone size; where given, it reads once, few, many or a size class.

d_gene	v_gene	j_gene	abundance	CDR3aa	CDR3nt
.	TRBV4-3	TRBJ2-3	.	CASSRWTSTDTQYF	TGCGCCAGCAGCCGTTGGACGAGCACAGATACGCAGTATTTT
.	TRBV12-5	TRBJ1-1	few	CASGLAREAFF	TGTGCTAGTGGTTTGGCCCGTGAAGCTTTCTTT
.	TRBV18	TRBJ1-4	.	CASSPPGAGENEKLFF	TGTGCCAGCTCACCACCGGGCGCGGGGGAGAATGAAAAACTGTTTTTT
TRBD1	TRBV11-2	TRBJ1-2	many	CASRPEDRGGFGYTF	TGTGCCAGCAGGCCCGAAGACAGGGGAGGGTTTGGCTACACCTTC
TRBD2	TRBV9	TRBJ2-1	.	CASSVGNSGGSYNEQFF	TGTGCCAGCAGCGTAGGAAATAGCGGGGGATCCTACAATGAGCAGTTCTTC
.	TRBV6-1	TRBJ1-2	.	CASSDRRANYGYTF	TGTGCCAGCAGTGATCGGCGAGCTAACTATGGCTACACCTTC
.	TRBV29-1	TRBJ2-1	once	CSAVSQGQFF	TGCAGCGCTGTATCCCAGGGGCAGTTCTTC
.	TRBV7-2	TRBJ2-6	.	CASSLYGEANVLTF	TGTGCCAGCAGCTTATATGGGGAGGCCAACGTCCTGACTTTC
TRBD1	TRBV7-6	TRBJ2-3	.	CASSLGGLGQHTDTQYF	TGTGCCAGCAGCTTAGGGGGGCTGGGACAGCACACAGATACGCAGTATTTT
TRBD2	TRBV5-4	TRBJ2-1	.	CASSPGLAGVGEQFF	TGTGCCAGCAGTCCGGGACTAGCGGGGGTTGGTGAGCAGTTCTTC
.	TRBV9	TRBJ1-2	.	CASSVGRDYGYTF	TGTGCCAGCAGCGTAGGCAGAGACTATGGCTACACCTTC
TRBD1	TRBV10-2	TRBJ1-2	.	CASSESRTGTYGYTF	TGCGCCAGCAGTGAGTCGCGGACAGGGACCTATGGCTACACCTTC
.	TRBV7-2	TRBJ2-3	few	CASTVNTDTQYF	TGTGCCAGCACCGTCAACACAGATACGCAGTATTTT
.	TRBV5-1	TRBJ1-4	.	CASNEGGAREKLVF	TGCGCCAGCAATGAAGGGGGGGCGCGAGAAAAACTGGTTTTT
.	TRBV29-1	TRBJ1-1	.	CSVARDNTEAFF	TGCAGCGTTGCCAGGGATAACACTGAAGCTTTCTTT
.	TRBV3-1/TRBV3-2	TRBJ2-5	.	CASSQGAGSQETQYF	TGTGCCAGCAGCCAAGGGGCAGGATCCCAAGAGACCCAGTACTTC
TRBD1	TRBV30	TRBJ2-2	once	CAWIRYPQGAGGELFF	TGTGCCTGGATCAGATACCCCCAGGGGGCTGGCGGGGAGCTGTTTTTT
.	TRBV28	TRBJ2-2	.	CASRRGLGGELFF	TGTGCCAGCAGGAGGGGTCTAGGCGGGGAGCTGTTTTTT
.	TRBV6-2/TRBV6-3	TRBJ2-2	.	CASSAPRRGMDTGELFF	TGTGCCAGCAGTGCCCCCCGACGGGGTATGGACACCGGGGAGCTGTTTTTT
.	TRBV6-5	TRBJ2-1	many	CASGRGRSYNEQFF	TGTGCCAGCGGGCGGGGCCGCTCCTACAATGAGCAGTTCTTC
.	TRBV4-3	TRBJ1-6	few	CASSQDHGYSNSPLHF	TGCGCCAGCAGCCAAGATCACGGGTACTCCAATTCACCCCTCCACTTT
.	TRBV6-5	TRBJ2-7	.	CASSMKNGGGAEQYF	TGTGCCAGCAGTATGAAAAATGGAGGGGGCGCGGAGCAGTACTTC
.	TRBV18	TRBJ1-6	once	CASSPSVVYNSPLHF	TGTGCCAGCTCACCAAGCGTGGTCTATAATTCACCCCTCCACTTT
TRBD2	TRBV5-4	TRBJ2-4	.	CASSPSGGASKNIQYF	TGTGCCAGCAGCCCTAGCGGGGGGGCCTCCAAAAACATTCAGTACTTC
.	TRBV4-2	TRBJ1-5	once	CASSQDSEQPQHF	TGTGCCAGCAGCCAGGACAGCGAACAGCCCCAGCATTTT
TRBD2	TRBV9	TRBJ2-3	few	CASSATSGGKDTQYF	TGTGCCAGCAGCGCGACTAGCGGGGGGAAGGATACGCAGTATTTT
TRBD1	TRBV25-1	TRBJ2-3	.	CASSGQDRAEDTQYF	TGTGCCAGCAGTGGTCAGGACAGGGCTGAAGATACGCAGTATTTT
TRBD2	TRBV7-2	TRBJ2-3	.	CASSPGRGGSDTQYF	TGTGCCAGCAGCCCCGGGCGGGGGGGATCAGATACGCAGTATTTT
.	TRBV24-1	TRBJ1-1	.	CATSDLNEAFF	TGTGCCACCAGTGATTTAAATGAAGCTTTCTTT